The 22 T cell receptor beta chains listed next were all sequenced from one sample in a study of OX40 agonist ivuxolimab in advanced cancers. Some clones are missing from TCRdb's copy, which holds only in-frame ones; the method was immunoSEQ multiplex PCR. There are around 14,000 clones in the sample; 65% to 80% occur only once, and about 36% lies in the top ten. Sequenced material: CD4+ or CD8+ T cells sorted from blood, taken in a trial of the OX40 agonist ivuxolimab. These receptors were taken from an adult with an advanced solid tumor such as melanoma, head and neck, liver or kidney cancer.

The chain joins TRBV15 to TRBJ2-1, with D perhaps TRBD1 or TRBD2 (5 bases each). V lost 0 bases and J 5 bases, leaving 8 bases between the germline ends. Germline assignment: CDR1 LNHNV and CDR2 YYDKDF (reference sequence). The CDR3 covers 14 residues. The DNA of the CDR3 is TGTGCCACCAGCAGAGAGGGACCACACAATGAGCAGTTCTTC. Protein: CATSREGPHNEQFF.

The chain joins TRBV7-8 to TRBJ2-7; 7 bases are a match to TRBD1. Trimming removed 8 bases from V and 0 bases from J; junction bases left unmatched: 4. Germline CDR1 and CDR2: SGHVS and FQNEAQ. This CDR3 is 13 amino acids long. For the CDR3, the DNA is TGTGCCAGCTCTGAGGGGGCCTCCTACGAGCAGTACTTC. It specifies CASSEGASYEQYF.

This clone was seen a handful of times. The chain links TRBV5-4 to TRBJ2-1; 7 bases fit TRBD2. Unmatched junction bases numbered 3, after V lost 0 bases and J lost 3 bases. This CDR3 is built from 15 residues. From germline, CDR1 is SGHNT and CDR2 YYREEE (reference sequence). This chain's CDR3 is CASSLGLADYNEQFF. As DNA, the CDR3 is TGTGCCAGCAGCTTGGGGCTAGCGGACTACAATGAGCAGTTCTTC.

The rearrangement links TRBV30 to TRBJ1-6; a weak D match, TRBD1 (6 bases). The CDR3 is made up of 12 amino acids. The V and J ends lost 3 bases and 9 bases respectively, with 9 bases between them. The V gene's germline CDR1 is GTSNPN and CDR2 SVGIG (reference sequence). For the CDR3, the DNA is TGTGCCTGGAGGGGGGGCGGTTCACCCCTCCACTTT. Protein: CAWRGGGSPLHF. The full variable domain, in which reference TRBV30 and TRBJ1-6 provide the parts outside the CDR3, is SQTIHQWPATLVQPVGSPLSLECTVEGTSNPNLYWYRQAAGRGLQLLFYSVGIGQISSEVPQNLSASRPQDRQFILSSKKLLLSDSGFYLCAWRGGGSPLHFGNGTRLTVT.

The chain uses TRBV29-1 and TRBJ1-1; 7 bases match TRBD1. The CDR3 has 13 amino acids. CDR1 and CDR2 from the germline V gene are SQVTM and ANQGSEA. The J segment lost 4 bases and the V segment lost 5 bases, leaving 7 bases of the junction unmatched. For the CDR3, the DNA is TGCAGCGTTAAGACAGGGATGAGCACTGAAGCTTTCTTT. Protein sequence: CSVKTGMSTEAFF.

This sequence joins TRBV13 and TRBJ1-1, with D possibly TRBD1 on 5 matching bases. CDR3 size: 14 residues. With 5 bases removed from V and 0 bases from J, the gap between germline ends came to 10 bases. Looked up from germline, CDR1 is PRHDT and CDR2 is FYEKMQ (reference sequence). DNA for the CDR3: TGTGCCAGCAGCATTCGACAGATGAACACTGAAGCTTTCTTT. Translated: CASSIRQMNTEAFF.

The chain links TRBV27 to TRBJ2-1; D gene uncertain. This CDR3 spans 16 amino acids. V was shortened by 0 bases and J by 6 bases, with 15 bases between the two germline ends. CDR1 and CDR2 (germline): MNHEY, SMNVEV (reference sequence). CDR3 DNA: TGTGCCAGCAGTTTATCCCGTCTCACTCCCCTCAATGAGCAGTTCTTC. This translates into CASSLSRLTPLNEQFF.

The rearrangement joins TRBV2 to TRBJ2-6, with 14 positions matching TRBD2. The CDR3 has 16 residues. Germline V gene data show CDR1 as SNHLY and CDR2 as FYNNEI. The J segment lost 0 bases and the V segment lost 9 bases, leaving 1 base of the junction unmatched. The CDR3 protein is CARTSGRDSGANVLTF. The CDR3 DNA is TGTGCCAGGACTAGCGGGAGGGACTCTGGGGCCAACGTCCTGACTTTC. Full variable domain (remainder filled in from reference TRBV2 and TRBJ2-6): EPEVTQTPSHQVTQMGQEVILRCVPISNHLYFYWYRQILGQKVEFLVSFYNNEISEKSEIFDDQFSVERPDGSNFTLKIRSTKLEDSAMYFCARTSGRDSGANVLTFGAGSRLTVL.

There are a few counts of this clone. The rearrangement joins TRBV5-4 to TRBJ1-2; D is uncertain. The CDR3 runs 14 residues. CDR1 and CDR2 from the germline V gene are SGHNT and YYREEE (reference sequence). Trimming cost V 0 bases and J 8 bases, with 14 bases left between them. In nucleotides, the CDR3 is TGTGCCAGCAGCTTGGCAATGGACCCCGGGGGCTACACCTTC. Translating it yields CASSLAMDPGGYTF.

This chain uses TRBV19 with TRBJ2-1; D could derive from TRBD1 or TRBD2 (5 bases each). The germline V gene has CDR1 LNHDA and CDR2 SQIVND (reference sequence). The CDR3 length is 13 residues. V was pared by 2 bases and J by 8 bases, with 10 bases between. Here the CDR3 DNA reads TGTGCCAGTAGTATATCGGGGCCCCATGAGCAGTTCTTC. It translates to CASSISGPHEQFF.

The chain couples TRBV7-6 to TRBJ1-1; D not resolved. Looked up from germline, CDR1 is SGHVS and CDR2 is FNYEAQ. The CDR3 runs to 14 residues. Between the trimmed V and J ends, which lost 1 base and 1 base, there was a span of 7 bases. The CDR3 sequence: CASSLERGNTEAFF. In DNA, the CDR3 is TGTGCCAGCAGCTTAGAACGGGGGAACACTGAAGCTTTCTTT.

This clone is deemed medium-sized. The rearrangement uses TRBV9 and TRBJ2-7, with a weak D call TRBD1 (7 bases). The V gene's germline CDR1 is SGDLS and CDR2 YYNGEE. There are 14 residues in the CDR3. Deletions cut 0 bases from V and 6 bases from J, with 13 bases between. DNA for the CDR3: TGTGCCAGCAGCGTAGCTGGCAGGGGGGCCGAGCAGTACTTC. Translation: CASSVAGRGAEQYF. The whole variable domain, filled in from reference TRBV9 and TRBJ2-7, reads DSGVTQTPKHLITATGQRVTLRCSPRSGDLSVYWYQQSLDQGLQFLIQYYNGEERAKGNILERFSAQQFPDLHSELNLSSLELGDSALYFCASSVAGRGAEQYFGPGTRLTVT.

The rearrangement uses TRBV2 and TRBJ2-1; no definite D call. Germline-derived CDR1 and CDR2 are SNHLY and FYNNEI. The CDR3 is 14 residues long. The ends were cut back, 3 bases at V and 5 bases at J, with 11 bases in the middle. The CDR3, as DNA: TGTGCCAGCAGTGAGGCGGCCGCTCACAATGAGCAGTTCTTC. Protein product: CASSEAAAHNEQFF.

The CDR3 bases are TGTGCCAGCAGCTCCACTTTCAATGAGCAGTTCTTC. As protein: CASSSTFNEQFF. This chain connects TRBV7-9 to TRBJ2-1; no reliable D call. The germline CDR1 and CDR2 sequences are SEHNR and FQNEAQ (reference sequence). The germline V and J ends were trimmed by 4 bases and 6 bases, with 7 bases remaining between them. The CDR3 runs 12 residues.

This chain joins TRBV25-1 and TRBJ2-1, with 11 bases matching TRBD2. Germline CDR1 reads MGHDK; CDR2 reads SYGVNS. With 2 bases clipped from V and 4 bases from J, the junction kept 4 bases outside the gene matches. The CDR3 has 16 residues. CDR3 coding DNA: TGTGCCAGCAGTGAAAAGGGGACTAGCGGTTACAATGAGCAGTTCTTC. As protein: CASSEKGTSGYNEQFF.

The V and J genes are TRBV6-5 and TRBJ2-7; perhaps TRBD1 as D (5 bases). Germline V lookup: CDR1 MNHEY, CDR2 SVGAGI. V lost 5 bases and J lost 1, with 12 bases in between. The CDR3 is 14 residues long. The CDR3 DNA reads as TGTGCCAGCAGTCAGAACAGGCCTTCCTACGAGCAGTACTTC. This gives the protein CASSQNRPSYEQYF.

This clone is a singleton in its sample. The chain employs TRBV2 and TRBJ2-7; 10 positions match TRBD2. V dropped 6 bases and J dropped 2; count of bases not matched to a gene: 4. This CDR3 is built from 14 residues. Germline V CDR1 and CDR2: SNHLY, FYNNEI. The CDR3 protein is CASSPGLAAYEQYF. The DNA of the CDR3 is TGTGCCAGCAGCCCCGGACTAGCGGCCTACGAGCAGTACTTC.

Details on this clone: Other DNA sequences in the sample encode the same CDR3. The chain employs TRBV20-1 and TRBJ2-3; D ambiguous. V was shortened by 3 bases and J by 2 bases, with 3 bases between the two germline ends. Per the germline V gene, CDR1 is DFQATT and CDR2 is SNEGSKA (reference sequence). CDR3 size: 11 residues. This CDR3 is CSASYTDTQYF. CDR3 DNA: TGCAGTGCTAGCTACACAGATACGCAGTATTTT.

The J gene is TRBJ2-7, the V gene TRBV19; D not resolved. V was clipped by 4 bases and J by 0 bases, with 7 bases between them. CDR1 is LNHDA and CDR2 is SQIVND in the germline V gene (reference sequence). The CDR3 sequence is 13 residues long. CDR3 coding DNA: TGTGCCAGTAGTAAGGGCAGCTCCTACGAGCAGTACTTC. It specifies CASSKGSSYEQYF.

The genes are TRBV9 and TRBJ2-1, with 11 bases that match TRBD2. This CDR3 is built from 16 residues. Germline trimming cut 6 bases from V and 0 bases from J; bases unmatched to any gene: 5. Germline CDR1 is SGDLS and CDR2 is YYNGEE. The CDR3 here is CASTGTSGFSYNEQFF. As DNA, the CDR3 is TGTGCCAGCACCGGGACTAGCGGTTTCTCCTACAATGAGCAGTTCTTC.

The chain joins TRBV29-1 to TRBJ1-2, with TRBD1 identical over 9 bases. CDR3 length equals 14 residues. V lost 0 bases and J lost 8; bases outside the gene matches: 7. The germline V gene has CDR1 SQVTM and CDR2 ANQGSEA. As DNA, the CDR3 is TGCAGCGTTGAAGATTCACAGGGGGCTGGGGGCTACACCTTC. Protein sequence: CSVEDSQGAGGYTF.

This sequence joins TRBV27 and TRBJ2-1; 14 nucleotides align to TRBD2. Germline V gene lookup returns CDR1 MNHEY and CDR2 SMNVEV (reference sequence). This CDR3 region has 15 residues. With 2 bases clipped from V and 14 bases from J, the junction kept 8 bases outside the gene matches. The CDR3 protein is CASSLPGLAGEREFF. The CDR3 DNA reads TGTGCCAGCAGTTTACCGGGACTAGCGGGAGAGAGGGAGTTCTTC.